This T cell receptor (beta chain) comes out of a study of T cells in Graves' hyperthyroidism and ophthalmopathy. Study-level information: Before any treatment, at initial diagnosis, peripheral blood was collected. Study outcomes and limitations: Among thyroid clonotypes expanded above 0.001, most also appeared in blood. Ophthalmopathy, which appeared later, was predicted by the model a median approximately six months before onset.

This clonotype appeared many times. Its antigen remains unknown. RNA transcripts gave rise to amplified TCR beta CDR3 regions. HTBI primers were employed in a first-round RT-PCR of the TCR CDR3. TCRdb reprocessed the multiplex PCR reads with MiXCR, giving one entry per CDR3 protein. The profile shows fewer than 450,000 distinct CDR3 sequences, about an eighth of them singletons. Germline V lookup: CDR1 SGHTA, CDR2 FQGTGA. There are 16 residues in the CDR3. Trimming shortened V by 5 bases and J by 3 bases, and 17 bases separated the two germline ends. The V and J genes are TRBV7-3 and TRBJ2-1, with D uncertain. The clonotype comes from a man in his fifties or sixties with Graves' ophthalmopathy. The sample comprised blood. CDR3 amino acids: CASSPVFGVDYNEQFF. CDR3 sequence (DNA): TGTGCCAGCAGCCCAGTTTTTGGCGTGGACTACAATGAGCAGTTCTTC.